This T cell receptor beta chain appears in the sequencing data of a study of blood T cells in healthy people across ages. Trimming left V 5 bases short and J 0 bases short, with 6 bases between. CDR3 length: 14 amino acids. Germline lookup yields CDR1 SGHRS and CDR2 YFSETQ. This clonotype appeared a few times. Then a second PCR, running about 7 to 11 cycles, was carried out with a sample-barcoded 5' primer and a J-beta primer mix. TCRdb reprocessed the 5' RACE reads via MiXCR and lists one record per CDR3 protein. The sample holds 2 million or so distinct CDR3 sequences, around 50% seen once. The sequence was obtained from a woman between 35 and 50 years old in good health. The specimen sequenced was blood. V and J are TRBV5-1 and TRBJ2-6; D uncertain. In DNA, the CDR3 is TGCGCCAGCAGAGGCTTCTCTGGGGCCAACGTCCTGACTTTC. Translation gives CASRGFSGANVLTF.